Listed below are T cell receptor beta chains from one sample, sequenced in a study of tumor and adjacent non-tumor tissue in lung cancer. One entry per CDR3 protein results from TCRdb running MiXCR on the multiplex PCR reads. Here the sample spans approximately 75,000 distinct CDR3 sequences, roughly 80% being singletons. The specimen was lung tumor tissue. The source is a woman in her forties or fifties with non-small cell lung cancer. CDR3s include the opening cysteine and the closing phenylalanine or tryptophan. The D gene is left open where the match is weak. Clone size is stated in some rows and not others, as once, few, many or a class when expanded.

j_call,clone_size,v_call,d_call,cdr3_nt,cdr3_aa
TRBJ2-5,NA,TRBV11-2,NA,TGTACTAGCAGCCGACAGGGTTGGGATACCCAGTACTTC,CTSSRQGWDTQYF
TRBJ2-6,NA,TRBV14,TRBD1,TGTGCCAGCAGCCGAAAACAGGGGGCTGGGGCTAACTTCCCGACTTTC,CASSRKQGAGANFPTF
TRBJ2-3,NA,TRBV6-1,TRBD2,TGTGCCAGCAGCCTGACTGGACTAGCCAGTGAGGATACGCAGTATTTT,CASSLTGLASEDTQYF
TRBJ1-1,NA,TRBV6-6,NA,TGTGCCAGCAGCCTCGGGACGGTTAACACTGAAGCTTTCTTT,CASSLGTVNTEAFF
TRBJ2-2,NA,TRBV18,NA,TGTGCCAGCTCACCACCGGGAGACACCGGGGAGCTGTTTTTT,CASSPPGDTGELFF
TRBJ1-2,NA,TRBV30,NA,TGTGCCTGGTCTGTGAGCAGGACATTGCCCGGCTACACCTTC,CAWSVSRTLPGYTF
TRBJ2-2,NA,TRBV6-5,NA,TGTGCCAGCGGGGTTAGCGAGATAGCCGGGGAGTTGTTTTTT,CASGVSEIAGELFF
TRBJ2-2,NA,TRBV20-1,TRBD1,TGCAGTGCTAGAGGGGAGACAGGGGGACGCACCGGGGAGCTGTTTTTT,CSARGETGGRTGELFF
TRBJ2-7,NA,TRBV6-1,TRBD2,TGCGCCAGCAGGGGTCGACAGGGTTTAGCGGGAGTCCCCTACGAGCAGTGCTTC,CASRGRQGLAGVPYEQCF
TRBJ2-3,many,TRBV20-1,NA,TGCAGTGCTAGTACTGGGGACACAGATACGCAGTATTTT,CSASTGDTDTQYF
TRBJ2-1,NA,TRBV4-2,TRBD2,TGTACCAGCAGCCAAGGTGCGGGAGACCCCTACAATGAGCAGTTCTTC,CTSSQGAGDPYNEQFF
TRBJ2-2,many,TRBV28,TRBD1,TGTGCCAGCAGGCCGCGGGACAGGGGACAGGTCGGGGAGCTGTTTTTT,CASRPRDRGQVGELFF
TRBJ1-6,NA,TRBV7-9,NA,TGTGCCAGCAGCTTAGGGGGAAATTATAATTCACCCCTCCACTTT,CASSLGGNYNSPLHF
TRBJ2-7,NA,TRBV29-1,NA,TGCAGCGCTGAACGGTCGGGGACCCCCGTCTACGAGCAGTACTTC,CSAERSGTPVYEQYF
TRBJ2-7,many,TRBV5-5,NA,TGTGCCAGCAACCTAGGTACCTACGAGCAGTACTTC,CASNLGTYEQYF
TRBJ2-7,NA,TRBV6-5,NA,TGTGCCAGCAGCCTATGGGCCCGGGGGGCAGGTTACGAGCAGTACTTC,CASSLWARGAGYEQYF
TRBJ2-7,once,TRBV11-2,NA,TGTGTCAGTAGCTTAGGAGGCGAGCAATACTTC,CVSSLGGEQYF
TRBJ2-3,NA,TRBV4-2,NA,TGTGCCAGCAGCCCGGCACGCGAGGGTAGCACAGATACGCAGTATTTT,CASSPAREGSTDTQYF
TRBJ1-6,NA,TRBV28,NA,TGTGCCAGCAGTCTCGAACGACGGGGGCCGGACTCACCCCTCCACTTT,CASSLERRGPDSPLHF
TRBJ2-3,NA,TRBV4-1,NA,TGCGCCAGCAACCATGATTTGGCGAGGACAGGCACAGATACGCAGTATTTT,CASNHDLARTGTDTQYF
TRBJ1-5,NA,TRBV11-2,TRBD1,TGTGCCAGCAGCTCCCGCCGCGACAGGGGTTTCGGCAATCAGCCCCAGCATTTT,CASSSRRDRGFGNQPQHF
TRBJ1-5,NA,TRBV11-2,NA,TGTGCCAGCAGCGCAGAGGGGGTTAACAATCAGCCCCAGCACTTT,CASSAEGVNNQPQHF
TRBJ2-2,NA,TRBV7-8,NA,TGTGCCAGCAGAAGATTCGGACAGTCGAACATCGGGGAGCTGTTTTTT,CASRRFGQSNIGELFF
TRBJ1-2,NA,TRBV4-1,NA,TGCACCAGCAGCCAACAGACCGCAGGGCACATCTATGGCTACACCTTC,CTSSQQTAGHIYGYTF
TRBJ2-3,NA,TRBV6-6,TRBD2,TGTGCCAGTAGTGGGACTAGCGGGAGAGATATGCAGTATTTT,CASSGTSGRDMQYF
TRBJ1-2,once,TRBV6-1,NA,TGTGCCAGCAACCAGGACTATGGTTACACCTTC,CASNQDYGYTF
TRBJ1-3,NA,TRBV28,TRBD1,TGTGCTAGCAGTATCGGGACAGGGGTTGGAAACACCATATGTTTT,CASSIGTGVGNTICF
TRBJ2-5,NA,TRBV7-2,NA,TGTGCTAGCAGCTTTTTGTACCAAGAGACCCAGTATTTC,CASSFLYQETQYF
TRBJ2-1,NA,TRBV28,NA,TGTGCCAGCAGTTTAGGGACACAGCAGTTCTTC,CASSLGTQQFF
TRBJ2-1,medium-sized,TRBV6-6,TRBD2,TGTGCCACCAATCAACTAGCGGGATCCAATGAGCAGTTCTTC,CATNQLAGSNEQFF
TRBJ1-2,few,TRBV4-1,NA,TGCGCCAGCGGCCGAGAGGGAAGGCCGAGAGGAAATGGCTACACCTTC,CASGREGRPRGNGYTF
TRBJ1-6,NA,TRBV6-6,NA,TGTGCCAGCAGCTCACCCGGGGCACCGGGCGATTCACCCCTCCGCTTT,CASSSPGAPGDSPLRF
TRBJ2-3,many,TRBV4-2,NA,TGTGCCAGCAGCCCCTCCATAGTAAGGGCGGATACGCAGTATTTT,CASSPSIVRADTQYF
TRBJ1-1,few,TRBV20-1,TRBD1,TGCAGTACTAGAACAGGGGACACTGAAGCTTTCTTT,CSTRTGDTEAFF
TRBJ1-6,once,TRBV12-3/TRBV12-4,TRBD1,TGTACCAGCAGCGATTACAGGGGATCACCCCTCCACTTT,CTSSDYRGSPLHF
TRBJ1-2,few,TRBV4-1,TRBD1,TGCGCCAGCAGCCAGAGGCAGGGGGTCTTGTCTGATGGTTACACCTTC,CASSQRQGVLSDGYTF